This TCR beta chain was profiled in a study of identical twins. Per the germline V gene, CDR1 is MNHEY and CDR2 is SVGEGT. The CDR3 is 10 amino acids. V was shortened by 2 bases and J by 9 bases, with 5 bases between the two germline ends. TCRdb ran MiXCR on the 5' RACE reads and lists one entry per CDR3 protein. This table holds a few hundred thousand distinct CDR3 sequences, more than 9.5% found once. This clonotype was seen more than once but under ten times. These records were also assigned to another study, of yellow fever vaccine responses in identical twins.

The gene calls are TRBV6-2 or TRBV6-3 and TRBJ2-7; no firm D call. The sample was memory (CD45RO+) T cells sorted from blood. This receptor was obtained from a woman between 18 and 29 years old in good health. CDR3 amino acids: CASSYPRQYF. The CDR3 DNA follows: TGTGCCAGCAGTTACCCCCGGCAGTACTTC.